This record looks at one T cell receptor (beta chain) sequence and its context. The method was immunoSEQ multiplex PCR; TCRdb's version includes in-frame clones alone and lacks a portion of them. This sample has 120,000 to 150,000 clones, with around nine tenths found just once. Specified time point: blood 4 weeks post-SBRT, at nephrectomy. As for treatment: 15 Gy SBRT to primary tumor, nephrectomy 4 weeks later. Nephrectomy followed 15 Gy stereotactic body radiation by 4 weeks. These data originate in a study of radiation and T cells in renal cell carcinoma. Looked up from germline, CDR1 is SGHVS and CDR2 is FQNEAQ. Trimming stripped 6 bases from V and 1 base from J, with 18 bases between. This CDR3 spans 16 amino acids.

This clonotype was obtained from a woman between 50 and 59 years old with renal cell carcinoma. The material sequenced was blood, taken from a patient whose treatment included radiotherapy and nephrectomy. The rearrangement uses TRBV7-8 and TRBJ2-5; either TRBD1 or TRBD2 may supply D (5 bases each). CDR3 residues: CASSFIAPGLQETQYF. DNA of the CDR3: TGTGCCAGCAGTTTCATAGCTCCGGGGCTCCAAGAGACCCAGTACTTC.